The 19 T cell receptor beta chains below were found in one sample sequenced in a study of blood T cell repertoires in COVID-19. TCRdb's copy holds only in-frame clones and misses some; the assay was immunoSEQ multiplex PCR. The data contain tens of thousands of clones, about 78% of them singletons. The specimen sequenced was peripheral blood. These receptors all stem from a man aged 50-59 years with active or convalescent COVID-19.

This chain joins TRBV19 and TRBJ2-1; D is possibly TRBD1 (5 bases). The V end was cut by 6 bases, the J end by 0 bases, with 18 bases between. Germline V gene data show CDR1 as LNHDA and CDR2 as SQIVND (reference sequence). This CDR3 has 17 residues. Here the CDR3 DNA reads TGTGCCAGTAGCAACGAAAGGGGAAAGGGCTCCTACAATGAGCAGTTCTTC. Its translation is CASSNERGKGSYNEQFF.

DNA for the CDR3: TGTGCCAGCAGCTTATCCGGGACATTTGCGGGAAACACCATATATTTT. Amino acid sequence: CASSLSGTFAGNTIYF. This sequence joins TRBV7-2 and TRBJ1-3; D is possibly TRBD1 (6 bases). V lost 2 bases and J lost 4, with 15 bases in between. Per the germline V gene, CDR1 is SGHTA and CDR2 is FQGNSA. The CDR3 is 16 amino acids.

V is TRBV27 and J is TRBJ1-5; D not resolved. V was cut by 2 bases and J by 1 base, with 3 bases left in between. From germline, CDR1 is MNHEY and CDR2 SMNVEV (reference sequence). The CDR3 is 13 amino acids. CDR3 sequence (DNA): TGTGCCAGCAGTTTACGGAGCAATCAGCCCCAGCATTTT. Translation gives CASSLRSNQPQHF.

The chain combines TRBV18 with TRBJ1-2; D perhaps matches TRBD1 (5 bases). CDR1 is KGHSH and CDR2 is LQKENI in the germline V gene. The CDR3 is 13 amino acids. The V end lost 0 bases, the J end lost 5 bases, and 7 bases lay between the germline ends. The chain's CDR3 is CASSPPGHYGYTF. The CDR3 DNA follows: TGTGCCAGCTCACCACCCGGACATTATGGCTACACCTTC.

The V and J genes are TRBV6-1 and TRBJ1-3; maybe TRBD1 (6 bases). The CDR3 runs to 15 residues. CDR1 is MNHNS and CDR2 is SASEGT in the germline V gene. Between the trimmed V and J ends, which lost 1 base and 4 bases, there was a span of 11 bases. In DNA form, the CDR3 reads TGTGCCAGCAGTGAAGAAACAGGGTTCGGAAACACCATATATTTT. Protein: CASSEETGFGNTIYF.

Only one count was recorded for this clone. This chain links TRBV30 with TRBJ2-1, with TRBD2 matching 7 bases. This CDR3 comprises 14 residues. The trim removed 2 bases at V and 7 bases at J, leaving 8 bases unmatched. Germline loops: CDR1 GTSNPN, CDR2 SVGIG (reference sequence). CDR3 nucleotide sequence: TGTGCCTGGAGTAAAGGGAGGGCCGGGAATGAGCAGTTCTTC. Its translation is CAWSKGRAGNEQFF.

V gene TRBV10-3 combines with J gene TRBJ1-4; 8 bases line up with TRBD1. The junction had 2 bases not matched to a gene; V was cut back by 6 bases and J by 5 bases. There are 13 residues in the CDR3. In germline, CDR1 is ENHRY, CDR2 SYGVKD. The CDR3 DNA sequence: TGTGCCATCAGCCGGGACAGGAATGAAAAACTGTTTTTT. Translation: CAISRDRNEKLFF.

This sequence joins TRBV7-3 and TRBJ2-1, with 9 bases identical to TRBD2. Looked up from germline, CDR1 is SGHTA and CDR2 is FQGTGA. The CDR3 is 15 residues long. Unmatched junction bases numbered 6, after V lost 2 bases and J lost 7 bases. As DNA, the CDR3 is TGTGCCAGCAGCTTAGCGGGAGGGCCTGGGAATGAGCAGTTCTTC. Amino acid sequence: CASSLAGGPGNEQFF.

The chain employs TRBV6-5 and TRBJ2-5; 7 bases match TRBD2. CDR1 and CDR2 (germline): MNHEY, SVGAGI. V dropped 6 bases and J dropped 4; count of bases not matched to a gene: 8. This CDR3 is built from 14 residues. The CDR3: CASSLGGSRETQYF. The CDR3 DNA reads as TGTGCCAGCAGCCTGGGGGGGTCGAGAGAGACCCAGTACTTC.

V gene TRBV14 combines with J gene TRBJ2-7, with 10 bases matching TRBD1. V trimming: 5 bases; J trimming: 4 bases; junction bases outside the gene matches: 14. CDR3 length equals 17 residues. CDR1 and CDR2 from the germline V gene are SGHDN and FVKESK. The CDR3 sequence is CASSSQTGGSGTYEQYF. The CDR3, as DNA: TGTGCCAGCAGCTCGCAGACAGGGGGCAGCGGAACGTACGAGCAGTACTTC.

This chain links TRBV2 with TRBJ2-5; D possibly corresponds to TRBD1 (6 bases). Germline lookup yields CDR1 SNHLY and CDR2 FYNNEI. Trimming took 7 bases from V and 2 from J, leaving 17 bases between them. This CDR3 has 15 residues. The CDR3 reads CASTLQGIRQETQYF. DNA for the CDR3: TGTGCCAGCACCTTACAGGGAATAAGACAAGAGACCCAGTACTTC.

By sample fraction, this clone is medium-sized. The J gene is TRBJ2-7, the V gene TRBV6-5, with a tentative D call TRBD1 (6 bases). The CDR3 has 14 amino acids. CDR1 is MNHEY and CDR2 is SVGAGI in the germline V gene. The germline V and J ends were trimmed by 5 bases and 0 bases, with 11 bases remaining between them. Here the CDR3 reads CASSTTGSSYEQYF. The CDR3 coding sequence is TGTGCCAGCAGTACCACAGGGAGCTCCTACGAGCAGTACTTC.

This clone has a single count. The V gene is TRBV3-1 (or the pseudogene TRBV3-2), the J gene TRBJ1-1; D unresolved. This CDR3 has 18 amino acids. Trimming took 0 bases from V and 0 from J, leaving 17 bases between them. CDR1 LGHDT and CDR2 YNNKEL come from the germline V gene (reference sequence). CDR3 in amino acids: CASSQDFRRVAMNTEAFF. The CDR3 region has the DNA TGTGCCAGCAGCCAAGATTTCAGGCGGGTGGCAATGAACACTGAAGCTTTCTTT.

The rearrangement uses TRBV10-3 and TRBJ2-7; TRBD1 might be the D (5 bases). There are 13 residues in the CDR3. Germline V gene lookup returns CDR1 ENHRY and CDR2 SYGVKD. With 6 bases removed from V and 3 bases from J, the gap between germline ends came to 12 bases. Here the CDR3 DNA reads TGTGCCATCAGGGTTAGCAGGGTCTACGAGCAGTACTTC. Protein sequence: CAIRVSRVYEQYF.

This clone was recorded once. This chain links TRBV6-6 with TRBJ2-2, with no clear D. CDR3 length: 12 amino acids. From germline, CDR1 is MNHNY and CDR2 SVGAGI (reference sequence). V lost 6 bases, J lost 5 bases, and 7 bases lay in between. The CDR3 nucleotides read TGTGCCAGCAGCCAGATAACCGGGGAGCTGTTTTTT. Amino acid sequence: CASSQITGELFF.

The rearrangement joins TRBV9 to TRBJ2-3, with D possibly matching TRBD1 (5 bases). Germline values: CDR1 SGDLS, CDR2 YYNGEE. V was clipped by 3 bases and J by 3 bases, with 11 bases between them. The CDR3 has 14 amino acids. The CDR3 protein is CASSADRETDTQYF. CDR3 nucleotides: TGTGCCAGCAGCGCAGACAGAGAGACAGATACGCAGTATTTT.

The chain combines TRBV6-5 with TRBJ2-7, with D perhaps TRBD1 (6 bases). Between the trimmed V and J ends, which lost 5 bases and 0 bases, there was a span of 8 bases. CDR1 is MNHEY, CDR2 SVGAGI, per germline. This CDR3 region has 13 residues. The CDR3 sequence is CASSPGHSYEQYF. CDR3 coding DNA: TGTGCCAGCAGTCCGGGACACTCCTACGAGCAGTACTTC.

Here the CDR3 DNA reads TGTGCCAGCAGTCCCCTCTACTCTGGAAACACCATATATTTT. Encoded protein: CASSPLYSGNTIYF. This rearrangement joins TRBV3-1 (or the pseudogene TRBV3-2) to TRBJ1-3, with D unresolved. V lost 6 bases, J lost 0 bases, and 9 bases lay in between. Germline CDR1 is LGHDT and CDR2 is YNNKEL (reference sequence). CDR3 length equals 14 residues.

The rearrangement uses TRBV18 and TRBJ1-2; 9 bases agree with TRBD1. Losses at the gene ends were 4 bases for V and 4 bases for J; bases not matched to a gene: 4. The CDR3 loop spans 14 amino acids. Germline V gene sequence: CDR1 KGHSH, CDR2 LQKENI. DNA of the CDR3: TGTGCCAGCTCACGGGGACAGGGAACCTATGGCTACACCTTC. This gives the protein CASSRGQGTYGYTF.